A selection of T cell receptor beta chains follows, all from one sample in a study of blood T cell repertoires in COVID-19. The protocol was immunoSEQ multiplex PCR, while the TCRdb copy is restricted to in-frame clones and leaves out a portion. The sample lists about 200,000 clones; approximately 90% were seen once. The material sequenced was peripheral blood. These receptors were collected from a man aged 50-59 years with COVID-19, enrolled during active disease. CDR3s include the opening cysteine and the closing phenylalanine or tryptophan. Fields, in order: V gene, J gene, D gene, clone size, CDR3 protein, CDR3 DNA. A D gene is named only where the DNA matches it firmly. Only some rows state a clone size, as once, few, many or a class for expanded clones.

V gene: TRBV6-6
J gene: TRBJ1-5
D gene: NA
clone size: NA
CDR3 protein: CASTDGVSNQPQHF
CDR3 DNA: TGTGCCAGCACCGACGGGGTGAGCAATCAGCCCCAGCATTTT

V gene: TRBV15
J gene: TRBJ2-7
D gene: TRBD2
clone size: NA
CDR3 protein: CATSRDFSAGGPEQYF
CDR3 DNA: TGTGCCACCAGCAGAGATTTTTCAGCGGGAGGGCCCGAGCAGTACTTC

V gene: TRBV7-9
J gene: TRBJ2-5
D gene: NA
clone size: NA
CDR3 protein: CASSLIAETQYF
CDR3 DNA: TGTGCCAGCAGCTTAATAGCCGAGACCCAGTACTTC

V gene: TRBV7-8
J gene: TRBJ2-5
D gene: NA
clone size: NA
CDR3 protein: CASSLALRGMKETQYF
CDR3 DNA: TGTGCCAGCAGCTTAGCGTTACGGGGAATGAAAGAGACCCAGTACTTC

V gene: TRBV3-1/TRBV3-2
J gene: TRBJ2-3
D gene: TRBD1
clone size: NA
CDR3 protein: CASSVALDRVIADTQYF
CDR3 DNA: TGTGCCAGCAGCGTAGCCCTCGACAGGGTTATCGCAGATACGCAGTATTTT

V gene: TRBV10-3
J gene: TRBJ2-1
D gene: NA
clone size: NA
CDR3 protein: CAISTSLADYNEQFF
CDR3 DNA: TGTGCCATCAGTACCTCACTTGCCGACTACAATGAGCAGTTCTTC

V gene: TRBV6-2/TRBV6-3
J gene: TRBJ1-2
D gene: NA
clone size: NA
CDR3 protein: CASSDPSGVRIGYTF
CDR3 DNA: TGTGCCAGCAGTGACCCCTCGGGGGTTAGGATTGGCTACACCTTC

V gene: TRBV19
J gene: TRBJ2-7
D gene: NA
clone size: NA
CDR3 protein: CASSRRATYEQYF
CDR3 DNA: TGTGCCAGTAGTCGGAGGGCCACCTACGAGCAGTACTTC

V gene: TRBV19
J gene: TRBJ2-5
D gene: TRBD2
clone size: NA
CDR3 protein: CASSIAPLAGRETQYF
CDR3 DNA: TGTGCCAGTAGTATAGCCCCACTAGCGGGAAGGGAGACCCAGTACTTC

V gene: TRBV19
J gene: TRBJ1-1
D gene: TRBD1
clone size: once
CDR3 protein: CASTLWTGASGTEAFF
CDR3 DNA: TGTGCCAGTACCCTCTGGACAGGGGCCTCGGGAACTGAAGCTTTCTTT

V gene: TRBV5-1
J gene: TRBJ2-3
D gene: NA
clone size: NA
CDR3 protein: CASSPGTDTQYF
CDR3 DNA: TGCGCCAGCAGCCCCGGGACAGATACGCAGTATTTT

V gene: TRBV29-1
J gene: TRBJ2-6
D gene: TRBD1
clone size: NA
CDR3 protein: CSTTGGRGNVLTF
CDR3 DNA: TGCAGCACGACAGGGGGTAGAGGCAACGTCCTGACTTTC

V gene: TRBV4-3
J gene: TRBJ2-3
D gene: TRBD1
clone size: NA
CDR3 protein: CASSPDRAADTQYF
CDR3 DNA: TGCGCCAGCAGCCCGGACAGGGCCGCAGATACGCAGTATTTT

V gene: TRBV2
J gene: TRBJ1-1
D gene: TRBD1
clone size: NA
CDR3 protein: CASSPGQGNTEAFF
CDR3 DNA: TGTGCCAGCAGCCCCGGACAGGGGAACACTGAAGCTTTCTTT

V gene: TRBV7-6
J gene: TRBJ2-7
D gene: TRBD2
clone size: NA
CDR3 protein: CASSPTSGSRTYEQYF
CDR3 DNA: TGTGCCAGCAGCCCGACTAGCGGGAGCCGTACCTACGAGCAGTACTTC

V gene: TRBV9
J gene: TRBJ2-7
D gene: NA
clone size: NA
CDR3 protein: CASTRSADSYEQYF
CDR3 DNA: TGTGCCAGCACCCGGTCCGCGGACTCCTACGAGCAGTACTTC

V gene: TRBV3-1/TRBV3-2
J gene: TRBJ2-3
D gene: NA
clone size: NA
CDR3 protein: CASSGTSTDTQYF
CDR3 DNA: TGTGCCAGCTCGGGAACTAGCACAGATACGCAGTATTTT

V gene: TRBV7-2
J gene: TRBJ2-7
D gene: NA
clone size: NA
CDR3 protein: CASSPNARAQPYEQYF
CDR3 DNA: TGTGCCAGCAGCCCGAATGCCAGGGCCCAACCCTACGAGCAGTACTTC

V gene: TRBV18
J gene: TRBJ2-1
D gene: TRBD1
clone size: NA
CDR3 protein: CASSRTGLGEQFF
CDR3 DNA: TGTGCCAGCTCACGGACAGGGCTGGGTGAGCAGTTCTTC

V gene: TRBV28
J gene: TRBJ1-6
D gene: NA
clone size: NA
CDR3 protein: CASIVGSSYNSPLHF
CDR3 DNA: TGTGCCAGCATAGTAGGGAGCTCCTATAATTCACCCCTCCACTTT

V gene: TRBV10-3
J gene: TRBJ2-1
D gene: TRBD1
clone size: once
CDR3 protein: CAISELPPGQGAEQFF
CDR3 DNA: TGTGCCATCAGTGAGTTACCGCCGGGACAGGGCGCCGAGCAGTTCTTC

V gene: TRBV6-1
J gene: TRBJ2-2
D gene: NA
clone size: NA
CDR3 protein: CASSEFGGTGELFF
CDR3 DNA: TGTGCCAGCAGTGAATTCGGCGGAACCGGGGAGCTGTTTTTT

V gene: TRBV29-1
J gene: TRBJ1-1
D gene: NA
clone size: NA
CDR3 protein: CSVSQILNTEAFF
CDR3 DNA: TGCAGCGTTTCGCAGATACTGAACACTGAAGCTTTCTTT

V gene: TRBV19
J gene: TRBJ2-1
D gene: TRBD2
clone size: NA
CDR3 protein: CASSKAGLGINEQFF
CDR3 DNA: TGTGCCAGTAGCAAAGCGGGACTAGGGATCAATGAGCAGTTCTTC

V gene: TRBV5-6
J gene: TRBJ2-1
D gene: NA
clone size: NA
CDR3 protein: CASSLAGEQFF
CDR3 DNA: TGTGCCAGCAGCTTAGCGGGTGAGCAGTTCTTC

V gene: TRBV15
J gene: TRBJ2-3
D gene: NA
clone size: once
CDR3 protein: CATSRPAEVGDTQYF
CDR3 DNA: TGTGCCACCAGCAGACCGGCGGAGGTGGGAGATACGCAGTATTTT

V gene: TRBV7-7
J gene: TRBJ2-2
D gene: NA
clone size: NA
CDR3 protein: CASSLGSQGSPGELFF
CDR3 DNA: TGTGCCAGCAGCTTAGGGTCTCAGGGGTCTCCCGGGGAGCTGTTTTTT

V gene: TRBV7-2
J gene: TRBJ2-2
D gene: NA
clone size: few
CDR3 protein: CASRGGTGELFF
CDR3 DNA: TGTGCCAGCCGCGGCGGGACCGGGGAGCTGTTTTTT

V gene: TRBV6-1
J gene: TRBJ2-1
D gene: NA
clone size: NA
CDR3 protein: CACRDSPRNEQFF
CDR3 DNA: TGTGCCTGCCGGGACTCCCCTAGGAATGAGCAGTTCTTC

V gene: TRBV15
J gene: TRBJ1-5
D gene: TRBD1
clone size: NA
CDR3 protein: CATSRGGTGRHQPQHF
CDR3 DNA: TGTGCCACCAGCAGAGGGGGGACAGGGAGGCATCAGCCCCAGCATTTT

V gene: TRBV10-3
J gene: TRBJ2-1
D gene: TRBD2
clone size: NA
CDR3 protein: CAISVRTGGLANEQFF
CDR3 DNA: TGTGCCATCAGTGTTAGGACGGGGGGGCTGGCGAATGAGCAGTTCTTC

V gene: TRBV15
J gene: TRBJ2-2
D gene: TRBD1
clone size: NA
CDR3 protein: CATSRDGQGAAWGTGELFF
CDR3 DNA: TGTGCCACCAGCAGAGATGGGCAGGGGGCGGCCTGGGGAACCGGGGAGCTGTTTTTT

V gene: TRBV9
J gene: TRBJ2-1
D gene: TRBD2
clone size: NA
CDR3 protein: CASSRGLAGGNEQFF
CDR3 DNA: TGTGCCAGCAGCAGGGGACTAGCGGGAGGCAATGAGCAGTTCTTC

V gene: TRBV27
J gene: TRBJ1-1
D gene: NA
clone size: NA
CDR3 protein: CASSLSRTELNTEAFF
CDR3 DNA: TGTGCCAGCAGTTTATCGAGGACAGAATTAAACACTGAAGCTTTCTTT

V gene: TRBV7-2
J gene: TRBJ2-1
D gene: NA
clone size: NA
CDR3 protein: CASRPSGRGEQFF
CDR3 DNA: TGTGCCAGCAGACCAAGCGGGCGGGGTGAGCAGTTCTTC

V gene: TRBV7-3
J gene: TRBJ2-1
D gene: TRBD1
clone size: NA
CDR3 protein: CASSSRQGRNEQFF
CDR3 DNA: TGTGCCAGCAGCTCCCGACAGGGTAGAAATGAGCAGTTCTTC

V gene: TRBV2
J gene: TRBJ2-7
D gene: NA
clone size: once
CDR3 protein: CASSAESSYEQYF
CDR3 DNA: TGTGCCAGCAGTGCTGAGAGCTCCTACGAGCAGTACTTC

V gene: TRBV29-1
J gene: TRBJ2-5
D gene: NA
clone size: NA
CDR3 protein: CSGGQIETQYF
CDR3 DNA: TGCAGCGGTGGACAGATCGAGACCCAGTACTTC

V gene: TRBV7-2
J gene: TRBJ2-5
D gene: NA
clone size: NA
CDR3 protein: CASSLGQEETQYF
CDR3 DNA: TGTGCCAGCAGCTTGGGGCAGGAAGAGACCCAGTACTTC

V gene: TRBV28
J gene: TRBJ2-3
D gene: NA
clone size: NA
CDR3 protein: CASSENPDTQYF
CDR3 DNA: TGTGCCAGCAGCGAGAACCCAGATACGCAGTATTTT

V gene: TRBV19
J gene: TRBJ1-6
D gene: TRBD1
clone size: NA
CDR3 protein: CASSLTGANSPLHF
CDR3 DNA: TGTGCCAGTAGTCTGACAGGGGCTAATTCACCCCTCCACTTT

V gene: TRBV5-1
J gene: TRBJ1-1
D gene: TRBD1
clone size: NA
CDR3 protein: CASSLAGDRGLAEAFF
CDR3 DNA: TGCGCCAGCAGCTTGGCCGGAGACAGGGGGCTCGCTGAAGCTTTCTTT